This T cell receptor beta chain originates from a study of blood T cell repertoires in COVID-19. Study information: From the United States, Italy and Spain came samples of acute and convalescent COVID-19. PBMCs, B-cell-depleted T cells, or T cells provided the cDNA or gDNA that made up the material.

This CDR3 contains 13 residues. Unmatched junction bases numbered 2, after V lost 1 base and J lost 8 bases. This clone was counted between two and nine times. Other nucleotide sequences from this sample produce the same CDR3. How the authors handled the data: By means of reference gene primer amplification, nucleated cell counts were estimated. Assay: immunoSEQ multiplex PCR; the TCRdb copy retains only in-frame clones and omits some. For V, J and clone size, that table is used; D and trimming come from the DNA. In the table there are approximately 170,000 clones, just under 85% of which are singletons.

V usage is TRBV12-3 or TRBV12-4 and J usage is TRBJ1-2; TRBD1 matches 9 bases. The sample consisted of peripheral blood. This TCR derives from a man in his forties who had recovered from COVID-19. This CDR3 is CASSLGTGVGYTF. The CDR3 bases are TGTGCCAGCAGTTTAGGGACAGGGGTCGGCTACACCTTC.